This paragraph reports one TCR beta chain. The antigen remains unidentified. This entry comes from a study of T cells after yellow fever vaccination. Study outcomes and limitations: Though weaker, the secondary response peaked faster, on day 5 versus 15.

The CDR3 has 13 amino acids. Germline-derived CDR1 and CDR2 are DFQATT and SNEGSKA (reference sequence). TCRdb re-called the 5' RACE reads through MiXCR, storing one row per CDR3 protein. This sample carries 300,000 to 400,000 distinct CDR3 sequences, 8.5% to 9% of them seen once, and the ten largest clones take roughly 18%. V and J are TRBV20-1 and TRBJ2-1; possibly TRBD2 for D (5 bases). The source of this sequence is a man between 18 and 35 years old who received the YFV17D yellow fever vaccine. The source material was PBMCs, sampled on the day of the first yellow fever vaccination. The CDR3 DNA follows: TGCAGCGCGGGCCGGGCCCCGTACAATGAGCAGTTCTTC. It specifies CSAGRAPYNEQFF.